This T cell receptor beta chain was recovered during a study of blood T cell repertoires in COVID-19. Sequencing was performed with immunoSEQ multiplex PCR; in TCRdb, only in-frame clones are kept and a portion is missing. This table holds 370,000 or so clones, more than 65% found once. CDR3 length: 13 residues. Germline V gene data show CDR1 as MNHNY and CDR2 as SVGAGI (reference sequence). J lost 2 bases, V lost 6 bases, and 3 bases had no gene match. This sequence originates from a human donor with acute or convalescent COVID-19. The donor label of this sample is uncertain. Material: peripheral blood. The chain carries TRBV6-6 and TRBJ2-5; 7 nucleotides line up with TRBD1. CDR3 region: CASRLQGQETQYF. CDR3 nucleotides: TGTGCCAGCAGGTTACAGGGGCAAGAGACCCAGTACTTC.